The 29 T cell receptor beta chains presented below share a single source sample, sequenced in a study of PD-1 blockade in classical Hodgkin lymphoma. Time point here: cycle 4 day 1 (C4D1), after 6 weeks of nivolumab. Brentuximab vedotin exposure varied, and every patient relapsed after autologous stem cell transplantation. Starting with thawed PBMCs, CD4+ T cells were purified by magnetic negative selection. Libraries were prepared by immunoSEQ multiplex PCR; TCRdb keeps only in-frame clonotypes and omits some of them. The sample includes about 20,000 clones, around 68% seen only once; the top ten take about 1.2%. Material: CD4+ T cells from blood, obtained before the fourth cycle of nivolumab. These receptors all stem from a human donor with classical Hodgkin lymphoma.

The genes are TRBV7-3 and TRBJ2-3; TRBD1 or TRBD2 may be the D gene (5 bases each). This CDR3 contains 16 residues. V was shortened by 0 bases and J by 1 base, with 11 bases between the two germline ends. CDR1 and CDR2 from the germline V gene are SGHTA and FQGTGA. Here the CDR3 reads CASSLTGERRTDTQYF. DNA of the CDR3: TGTGCCAGCAGCTTAACGGGGGAACGTCGCACAGATACGCAGTATTTT.

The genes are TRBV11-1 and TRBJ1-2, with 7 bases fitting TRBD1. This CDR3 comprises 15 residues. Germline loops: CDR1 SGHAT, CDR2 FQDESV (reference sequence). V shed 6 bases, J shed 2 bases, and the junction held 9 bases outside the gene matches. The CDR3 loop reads CASRLNSDRNYGYTF. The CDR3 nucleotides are TGTGCCAGCAGGTTAAACTCGGACAGGAACTATGGCTACACCTTC.

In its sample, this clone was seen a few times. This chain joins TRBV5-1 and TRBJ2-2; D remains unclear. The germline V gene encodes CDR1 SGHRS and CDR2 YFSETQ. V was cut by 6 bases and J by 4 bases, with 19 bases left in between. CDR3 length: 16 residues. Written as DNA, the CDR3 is TGCGCCAGCACATCCGGCCGAGGTGAGAGCACCGGGGAGCTGTTTTTT. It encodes CASTSGRGESTGELFF.

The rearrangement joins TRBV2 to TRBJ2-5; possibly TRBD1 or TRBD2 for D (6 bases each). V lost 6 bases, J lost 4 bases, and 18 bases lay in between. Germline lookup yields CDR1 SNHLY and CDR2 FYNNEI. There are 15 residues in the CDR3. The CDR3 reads CASSAGTRGGETQYF. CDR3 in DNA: TGTGCCAGCAGCGCAGGGACTCGAGGGGGAGAGACCCAGTACTTC.

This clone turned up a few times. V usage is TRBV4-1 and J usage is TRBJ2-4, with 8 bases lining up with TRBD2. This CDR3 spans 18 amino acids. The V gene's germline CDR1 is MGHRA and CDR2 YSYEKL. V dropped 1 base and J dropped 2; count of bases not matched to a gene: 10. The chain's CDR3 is CASSQGYDIAGSKNIQYF. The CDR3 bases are TGCGCCAGCAGCCAAGGTTATGATATAGCGGGGTCCAAAAACATTCAGTACTTC.

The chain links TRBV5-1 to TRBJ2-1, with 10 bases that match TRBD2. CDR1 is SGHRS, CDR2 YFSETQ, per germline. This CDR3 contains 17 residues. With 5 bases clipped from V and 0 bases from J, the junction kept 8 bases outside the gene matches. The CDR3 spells CASRSTSGASSYNEQFF. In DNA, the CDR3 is TGCGCCAGCAGGAGTACTAGCGGGGCCTCCTCCTACAATGAGCAGTTCTTC. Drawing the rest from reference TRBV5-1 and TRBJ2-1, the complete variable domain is KAGVTQTPRYLIKTRGQQVTLSCSPISGHRSVSWYQQTPGQGLQFLFEYFSETQRNKGNFPGRFSGRQFSNSRSEMNVSTLELGDSALYLCASRSTSGASSYNEQFFGPGTRLTVL.

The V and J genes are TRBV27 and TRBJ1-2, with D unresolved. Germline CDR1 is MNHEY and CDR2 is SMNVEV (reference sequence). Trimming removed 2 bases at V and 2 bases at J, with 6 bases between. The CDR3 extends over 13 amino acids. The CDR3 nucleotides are TGTGCCAGCAGTTTAAGGCCGAACTATGGCTACACCTTC. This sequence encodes CASSLRPNYGYTF.

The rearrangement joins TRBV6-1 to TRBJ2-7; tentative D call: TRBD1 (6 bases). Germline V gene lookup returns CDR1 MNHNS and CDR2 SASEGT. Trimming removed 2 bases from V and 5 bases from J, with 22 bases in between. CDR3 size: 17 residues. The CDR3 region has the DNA TGTGCCAGCAGTGAAATAGGCCCGGGACAAGGAAGCAACGAGCAGTACTTC. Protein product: CASSEIGPGQGSNEQYF.

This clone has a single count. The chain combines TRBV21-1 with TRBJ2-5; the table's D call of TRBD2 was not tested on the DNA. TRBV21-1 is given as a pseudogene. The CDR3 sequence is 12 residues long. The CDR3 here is CASGGVPTTQYF. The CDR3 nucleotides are TGTGCCAGCGGAGGAGTCCCGACGACCCAGTACTTC.

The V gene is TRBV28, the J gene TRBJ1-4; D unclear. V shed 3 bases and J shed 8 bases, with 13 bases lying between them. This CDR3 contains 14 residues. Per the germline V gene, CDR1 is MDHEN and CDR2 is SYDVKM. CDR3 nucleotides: TGTGCCAGCAGTTTTGCGGGAGGAGAAGAAAAACTGTTTTTT. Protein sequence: CASSFAGGEEKLFF. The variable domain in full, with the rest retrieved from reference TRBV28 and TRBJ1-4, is DVKVTQSSRYLVKRTGEKVFLECVQDMDHENMFWYRQDPGLGLRLIYFSYDVKMKEKGDIPEGYSVSREKKERFSLILESASTNQTSMYLCASSFAGGEEKLFFGSGTQLSVL.

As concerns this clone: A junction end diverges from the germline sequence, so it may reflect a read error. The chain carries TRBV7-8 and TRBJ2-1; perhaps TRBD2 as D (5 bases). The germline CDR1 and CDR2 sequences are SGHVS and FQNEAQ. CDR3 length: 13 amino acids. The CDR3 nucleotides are TGTGCCAGCAGCCTAGCCCACTTCAATGAGCAGTTCTTC. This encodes CASSLAHFNEQFF.

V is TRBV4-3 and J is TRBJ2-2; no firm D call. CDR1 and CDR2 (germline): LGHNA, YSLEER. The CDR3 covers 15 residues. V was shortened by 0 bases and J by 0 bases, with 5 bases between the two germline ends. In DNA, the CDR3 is TGCGCCAGCAGCCAAGATGTGTCGAACACCGGGGAGCTGTTTTTT. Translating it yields CASSQDVSNTGELFF.

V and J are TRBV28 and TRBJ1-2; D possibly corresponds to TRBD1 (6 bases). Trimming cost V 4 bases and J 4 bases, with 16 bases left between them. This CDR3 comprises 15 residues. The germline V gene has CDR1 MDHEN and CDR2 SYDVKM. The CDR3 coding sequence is TGTGCCAGCAGTTCGTGGAGGGGGTTGACCTATGGCTACACCTTC. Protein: CASSSWRGLTYGYTF.

CDR3 coding DNA: TGTGCCATCAGTGAGATTCCTAGCGGGGGTTTAAGGGTGGCCAAAAACATTCAGTACTTC. Translation gives CAISEIPSGGLRVAKNIQYF. V usage is TRBV10-3 and J usage is TRBJ2-4; 10 nucleotides line up with TRBD2. V gave up 2 bases and J gave up 1 base; unmatched junction bases: 14. There are 20 residues in the CDR3. Germline CDR1 reads ENHRY; CDR2 reads SYGVKD.

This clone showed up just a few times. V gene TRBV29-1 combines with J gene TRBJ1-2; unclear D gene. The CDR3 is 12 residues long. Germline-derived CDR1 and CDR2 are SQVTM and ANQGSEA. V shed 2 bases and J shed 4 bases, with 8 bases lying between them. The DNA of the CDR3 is TGCAGCGTTGAAAACAGCCGCTATGGCTACACCTTC. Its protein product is CSVENSRYGYTF.

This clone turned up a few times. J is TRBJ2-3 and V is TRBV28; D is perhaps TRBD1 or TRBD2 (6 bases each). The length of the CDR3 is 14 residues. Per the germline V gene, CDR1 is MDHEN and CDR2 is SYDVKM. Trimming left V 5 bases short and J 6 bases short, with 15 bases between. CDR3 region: CASSSGGTRDTQYF. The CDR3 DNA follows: TGTGCCAGCAGTAGTGGGGGGACAAGGGATACGCAGTATTTT.

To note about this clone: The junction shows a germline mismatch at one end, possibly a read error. The CDR3 here is CASSLGGTAEF. In DNA form, the CDR3 reads TGTGCCAGCAGCTTAGGAGGGACAGCCGAATTC. The chain carries TRBV7-8 and TRBJ2-7; 7 nucleotides agree with TRBD1. This CDR3 has 11 residues. Germline V lookup: CDR1 SGHVS, CDR2 FQNEAQ.

Here the CDR3 DNA reads TGTGCCAGCAGCAAAAGGGGGCGAAACACTGAAGCTTTCTTT. As protein: CASSKRGRNTEAFF. The V call is TRBV21-1, the J call TRBJ1-1; the D call in the table, TRBD1, was not verified against the DNA. TRBV21-1 is labeled a pseudogene. The CDR3 extends over 14 amino acids.

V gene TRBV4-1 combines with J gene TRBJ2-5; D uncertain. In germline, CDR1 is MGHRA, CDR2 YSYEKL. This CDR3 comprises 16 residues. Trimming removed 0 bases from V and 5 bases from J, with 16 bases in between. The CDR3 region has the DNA TGCGCCAGCAGCCAAGAGGGTCCTCCCTTGATCGAGACCCAGTACTTC. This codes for CASSQEGPPLIETQYF.

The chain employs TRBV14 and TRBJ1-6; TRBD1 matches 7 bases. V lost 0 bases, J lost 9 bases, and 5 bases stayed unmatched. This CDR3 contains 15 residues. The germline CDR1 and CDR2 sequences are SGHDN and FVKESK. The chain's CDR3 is CASSQETGIVSPLHF. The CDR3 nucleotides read TGTGCCAGCAGCCAAGAGACAGGGATTGTTTCACCCCTCCACTTT.

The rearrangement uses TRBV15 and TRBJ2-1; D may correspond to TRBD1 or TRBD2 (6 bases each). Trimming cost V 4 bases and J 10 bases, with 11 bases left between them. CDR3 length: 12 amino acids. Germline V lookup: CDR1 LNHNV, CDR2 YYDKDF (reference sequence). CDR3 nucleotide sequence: TGTGCCACCAGCAAGGGGGGTGGGGAGCAGTTCTTC. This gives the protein CATSKGGGEQFF.

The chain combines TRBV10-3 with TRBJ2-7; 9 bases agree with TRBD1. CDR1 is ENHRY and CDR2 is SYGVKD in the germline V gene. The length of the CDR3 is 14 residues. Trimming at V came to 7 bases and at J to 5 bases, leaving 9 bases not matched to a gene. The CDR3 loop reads CAITDTGGGDEQYF. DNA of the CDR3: TGTGCCATCACCGACACAGGGGGCGGGGACGAGCAGTACTTC.

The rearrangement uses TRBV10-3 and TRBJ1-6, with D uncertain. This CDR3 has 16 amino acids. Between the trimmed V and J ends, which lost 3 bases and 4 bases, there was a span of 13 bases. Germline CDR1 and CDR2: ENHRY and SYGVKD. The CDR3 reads CAISDGVGRYNSPLHF. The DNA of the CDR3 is TGTGCCATCAGTGATGGGGTCGGGAGGTATAATTCACCCCTCCACTTT.

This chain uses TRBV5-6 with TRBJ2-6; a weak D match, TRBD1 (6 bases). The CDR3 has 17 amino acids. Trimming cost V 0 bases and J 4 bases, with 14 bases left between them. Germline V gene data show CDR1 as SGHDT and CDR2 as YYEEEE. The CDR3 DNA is TGTGCCAGCAGCTTGGGACCCGACAGGTCCGGGGCCAACGTCCTGACTTTC. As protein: CASSLGPDRSGANVLTF.

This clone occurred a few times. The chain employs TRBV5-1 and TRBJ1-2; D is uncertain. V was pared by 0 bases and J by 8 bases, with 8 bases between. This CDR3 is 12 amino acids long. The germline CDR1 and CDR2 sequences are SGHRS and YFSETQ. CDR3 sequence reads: CASSLEGIGYTF. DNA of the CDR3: TGCGCCAGCAGCTTGGAAGGGATCGGCTACACCTTC.

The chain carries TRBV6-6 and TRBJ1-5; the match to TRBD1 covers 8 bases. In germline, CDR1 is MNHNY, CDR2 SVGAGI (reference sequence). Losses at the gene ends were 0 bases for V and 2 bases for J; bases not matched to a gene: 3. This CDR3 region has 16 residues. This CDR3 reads CASSYSTGAGNQPQHF. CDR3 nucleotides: TGTGCCAGCAGTTACTCGACAGGGGCAGGCAATCAGCCCCAGCATTTT.

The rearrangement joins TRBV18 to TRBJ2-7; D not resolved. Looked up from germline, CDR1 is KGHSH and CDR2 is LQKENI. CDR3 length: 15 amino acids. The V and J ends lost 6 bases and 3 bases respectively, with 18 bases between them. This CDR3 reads CASSRRAQPDYEQYF. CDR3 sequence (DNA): TGTGCCAGCTCTCGACGGGCACAGCCAGACTACGAGCAGTACTTC.

This chain's CDR3 is CASSQVGQGMSYGYTF. DNA of the CDR3: TGTGCCAGCAGCCAAGTCGGACAGGGGATGAGCTATGGCTACACCTTC. V and J are TRBV14 and TRBJ1-2; 9 bases agree with TRBD1. J gave up 4 bases and V 1 base, and 7 bases lay outside the gene matches. In germline, CDR1 is SGHDN, CDR2 FVKESK. CDR3 length: 16 residues.

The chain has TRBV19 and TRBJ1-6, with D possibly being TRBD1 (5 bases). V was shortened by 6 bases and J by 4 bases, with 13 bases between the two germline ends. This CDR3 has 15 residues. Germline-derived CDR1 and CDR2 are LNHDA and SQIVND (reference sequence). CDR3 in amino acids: CASRGVNPYNSPLHF. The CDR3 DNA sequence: TGTGCCAGTAGAGGGGTGAACCCGTATAATTCACCCCTCCACTTT.